The 3 T cell receptor beta chains below all came from one sample that was sequenced in a study of blood T cell repertoires in COVID-19. Using immunoSEQ multiplex PCR, the repertoire was profiled, and TCRdb retains in-frame clones only, with some absent. The sample has about 300,000 clones, about nine tenths seen once. Material for sequencing was peripheral blood. Receptors originate from a man between 18 and 35 years old with active or convalescent COVID-19.

CDR3 sequence reads: CASRDRGTSEQYF. For the CDR3, the DNA is TGTGCCAGCAGGGACAGGGGAACCTCCGAGCAGTACTTC. This rearrangement joins TRBV6-5 to TRBJ2-7, with TRBD1 matching over 9 bases. This CDR3 spans 13 amino acids. V trimming: 6 bases; J trimming: 6 bases; junction bases outside the gene matches: 6. Germline CDR1 MNHEY, CDR2 SVGAGI.

This sequence joins TRBV7-7 and TRBJ2-7, with TRBD1 identical over 9 bases. The germline gives CDR1 SSHAT, CDR2 FNYEAQ (reference sequence). CDR3 length: 15 residues. V was pared by 1 base and J by 1 base, with 2 bases of the junction left unmatched. CDR3 nucleotides: TGTGCCAGCAGCTTAGGACAGGGGGGGTCCTACGAGCAGTACTTC. This gives the protein CASSLGQGGSYEQYF.

This clone was picked up many times. This sequence joins TRBV5-4 and TRBJ1-1; D is ambiguous. Germline V gene lookup returns CDR1 SGHNT and CDR2 YYREEE (reference sequence). CDR3 length: 15 residues. Trimming shortened V by 4 bases and J by 0 bases, and 13 bases separated the two germline ends. The CDR3 reads CASSHYKNMNTEAFF. In nucleotides, the CDR3 is TGTGCCAGCAGCCACTACAAGAATATGAACACTGAAGCTTTCTTT. The variable domain in full, completed from reference TRBV5-4 and TRBJ1-1, reads ETGVTQSPTHLIKTRGQQVTLRCSSQSGHNTVSWYQQALGQGPQFIFQYYREEENGRGNFPPRFSGLQFPNYSSELNVNALELDDSALYLCASSHYKNMNTEAFFGQGTRLTVV.